Included here is one TCR beta chain sequence, with context. What it binds is unknown. The sample is drawn from a study of cytomegalovirus exposure and HLA in healthy donors. Study details: Sequencing of some 200 million T cells in an earlier analysis found 90 million to 120 million unique TCR beta sequences.

Points from the study as a whole: A missense variant in DCLRE1C was later tied to TCR beta V- and J-gene trimming. The productive fraction for most TCR beta V segments was about 87% or about 30% in an earlier analysis.

The PCR contained 60 Vbeta and 13 Jbeta primers. TCRdb's table, derived via immunoSEQ multiplex PCR, lists solely in-frame clones and lacks some. The sample has approximately 220,000 clones, roughly 83% seen once. The CDR3 is 15 residues long. V lost 6 bases to trimming and J lost 0 bases, with 12 bases between them. In germline, CDR1 is WNHNN, CDR2 SYGVQD (reference sequence). Input material: PBMCs. The rearrangement uses TRBV10-1 and TRBJ1-3; possibly TRBD1 for D (5 bases). The clonotype comes from a boy younger than 10 in good health and CMV-seronegative. CDR3 nucleotide sequence: TGCGCCAGCAGCGCGGGACGGAACTCTGGAAACACCATATATTTT. This encodes CASSAGRNSGNTIYF.